These 28 T cell receptor beta chains came from one sample sequenced in a study of blood T cell repertoires in COVID-19. Sequenced by immunoSEQ multiplex PCR; TCRdb stores in-frame clones only, minus some. The data show under 250,000 clones, roughly 80% seen once. The sequenced sample was peripheral blood. Source of these receptors: a woman younger than 35 with acute or convalescent COVID-19.

The chain has TRBV7-6 and TRBJ2-7; the match to TRBD2 covers 8 bases. The V gene end was trimmed by 0 bases and the J gene end by 2 bases; junction bases not matched to a gene: 3. Germline-derived CDR1 and CDR2 are SGHVS and FNYEAQ. The CDR3 runs 15 residues. In DNA, the CDR3 is TGTGCCAGCAGCTTAGCAGCGGGAGAGACCTACGAGCAGTACTTC. Translated, it gives CASSLAAGETYEQYF.

The chain is built from TRBV6-5 and TRBJ2-7, with TRBD1 identical over 8 bases. V was clipped by 10 bases and J by 2 bases; unmatched bases: 7. CDR1 and CDR2 from the germline V gene are MNHEY and SVGAGI. This CDR3 region has 13 residues. CDR3: CATSGQVPYEQYF. The CDR3, as DNA: TGTGCCACCTCGGGACAGGTTCCCTACGAGCAGTACTTC.

This rearrangement joins TRBV9 to TRBJ1-3; a possible D gene is TRBD1 (6 bases). Germline assignment: CDR1 SGDLS and CDR2 YYNGEE. The CDR3 covers 16 residues. Trimming took 4 bases from V and 0 from J, leaving 14 bases between them. For the CDR3, the DNA is TGTGCCAGCAGCATCAACAGGGAAAGCTCTGGAAACACCATATATTTT. Translated: CASSINRESSGNTIYF.

This chain uses TRBV18 with TRBJ2-7; no clear D gene. The CDR3 length is 14 residues. Germline V gene sequence: CDR1 KGHSH, CDR2 LQKENI. V gave up 1 base and J gave up 6 bases, with 13 bases separating them. CDR3 coding DNA: TGTGCCAGCTCACCACAGAGTCTAGTAGGCGAGCAGTACTTC. It translates to CASSPQSLVGEQYF.

The chain links TRBV9 to TRBJ2-2; a possible D gene is TRBD1 (6 bases). V dropped 5 bases and J dropped 2 bases, with 7 bases sitting between them. This CDR3 has 13 residues. Germline loops: CDR1 SGDLS, CDR2 YYNGEE. Here the CDR3 reads CASRQGNTGELFF. CDR3 nucleotide sequence: TGTGCCAGCAGACAGGGAAACACCGGGGAGCTGTTTTTT. Full variable domain (outside the CDR3, taken from reference TRBV9 and TRBJ2-2): DSGVTQTPKHLITATGQRVTLRCSPRSGDLSVYWYQQSLDQGLQFLIQYYNGEERAKGNILERFSAQQFPDLHSELNLSSLELGDSALYFCASRQGNTGELFFGEGSRLTVL.

This clone showed up just once. The V call is TRBV6-5, the J call TRBJ2-7, with TRBD1 identical over 8 bases. Per germline, CDR1 MNHEY and CDR2 SVGAGI. V was clipped by 6 bases and J by 6 bases; unmatched bases: 10. The CDR3 spans 14 residues. The CDR3 reads CASRPDRDSAEQYF. The CDR3 DNA reads as TGTGCCAGCAGGCCGGACAGGGATTCGGCCGAGCAGTACTTC.

This clone was counted between two and nine times. The CDR3 protein is CAIMDEQGHGYTF. In nucleotides, the CDR3 is TGTGCCATCATGGACGAACAGGGCCATGGCTACACCTTC. The chain employs TRBV10-3 and TRBJ1-2; possible D gene TRBD1, 6 bases. V was clipped by 7 bases and J by 6 bases, with 15 bases between them. The V gene's germline CDR1 is ENHRY and CDR2 SYGVKD. The CDR3 spans 13 residues.

The chain carries TRBV10-2 and TRBJ1-5; 10 positions match TRBD1. The CDR3 length is 15 residues. Germline CDR1 WSHSY, CDR2 SAAADI. Trimming took 5 bases from V and 5 from J; bases not matched to a gene: 6. The CDR3 loop reads CASSNRDRGHQPQHF. The CDR3 nucleotides read TGCGCCAGCAGTAACCGGGACAGGGGCCATCAGCCCCAGCATTTT.

J is TRBJ1-2 and V is TRBV10-3; a possible D gene is TRBD1 (5 bases). Trimming took 6 bases from V and 7 from J, leaving 18 bases between them. Germline V gives CDR1 ENHRY, CDR2 SYGVKD. The CDR3 is made up of 14 amino acids. The CDR3 DNA sequence: TGTGCCATCAGGGACACTTATTCTTACTCTGGCTACACCTTC. It is translated as CAIRDTYSYSGYTF.

The chain uses TRBV28 and TRBJ1-6; 8 nucleotides agree with TRBD1. Losses at the gene ends were 3 bases for V and 6 bases for J; bases not matched to a gene: 7. This CDR3 has 16 residues. Germline loops: CDR1 MDHEN, CDR2 SYDVKM. CDR3 sequence: CASSFPGTGFNSPLHF. In nucleotides, the CDR3 is TGTGCCAGCAGTTTTCCCGGGACAGGCTTTAATTCACCCCTCCACTTT.

The rearrangement uses TRBV9 and TRBJ2-2; possibly TRBD2 for D (6 bases). Trimming removed 0 bases at V and 4 bases at J, with 13 bases between. Germline V lookup: CDR1 SGDLS, CDR2 YYNGEE. This CDR3 contains 16 residues. CDR3 bases: TGTGCCAGCAGCGTAGGGCGGGATGGCGGCACCGGGGAGCTGTTTTTT. Its protein is CASSVGRDGGTGELFF.

The chain joins TRBV23-1 to TRBJ2-7, with TRBD1 as a possible D gene (6 bases). TRBV23-1 is placed among ORFs of uncertain function. The V end was cut by 11 bases, the J end by 4 bases, with 18 bases between. The CDR3 spans 13 residues. The CDR3 loop reads CAGEGKQGYEQYF. Written as DNA, the CDR3 is TGCGCCGGAGAGGGCAAACAGGGATACGAGCAGTACTTC.

This clone occurred once. This chain links TRBV28 with TRBJ2-7, with D possibly TRBD1 on 5 matching bases. V shed 4 bases and J shed 4 bases, with 17 bases lying between them. The germline V gene has CDR1 MDHEN and CDR2 SYDVKM. The CDR3 has 15 amino acids. CDR3 sequence reads: CASSSPAGLGYEQYF. The CDR3 region has the DNA TGTGCCAGCAGTTCGCCCGCAGGGTTGGGATACGAGCAGTACTTC.

The rearrangement links TRBV7-2 to TRBJ2-7; 7 positions match TRBD2. This CDR3 contains 16 residues. Germline-derived CDR1 and CDR2 are SGHTA and FQGNSA. Losses at the gene ends were 1 base for V and 2 bases for J; bases not matched to a gene: 8. The DNA for the CDR3 is TGTGCCAGCAGCTTAGTGGGGCTAGCGGACACCTACGAGCAGTACTTC. Translated, it gives CASSLVGLADTYEQYF.

The chain uses TRBV4-3 and TRBJ2-2, with TRBD1 matching over 9 bases. The V segment lost 5 bases and the J segment 6 bases; nucleotides outside the gene matches: 7. Germline-derived CDR1 and CDR2 are LGHNA and YSLEER. The CDR3 is 15 amino acids. The CDR3 sequence: CASSYTQGASGELFF. CDR3 DNA: TGCGCCAGCAGCTACACACAGGGGGCATCCGGGGAGCTGTTTTTT.

This chain joins TRBV4-3 and TRBJ2-3; 11 bases agree with TRBD2. V lost 5 bases, J lost 0 bases, and 7 bases stayed unmatched. CDR1 and CDR2 (germline): LGHNA, YSLEER. The CDR3 is made up of 17 amino acids. The CDR3 DNA sequence: TGCGCCAGCAGCTCGAGACTAGCGGGGTTTAGCACAGATACGCAGTATTTT. It translates to CASSSRLAGFSTDTQYF.

This clone showed up just a few times. The rearrangement uses TRBV15 and TRBJ2-3; the D gene is possibly TRBD2 (5 bases). V was shortened by 5 bases and J by 1 base, with 13 bases between the two germline ends. The CDR3 consists of 15 residues. Germline assignment: CDR1 LNHNV and CDR2 YYDKDF (reference sequence). The CDR3 nucleotides read TGTGCCACCAGCGGACTTCTTATCCGCACAGATACGCAGTATTTT. Translating it yields CATSGLLIRTDTQYF.

The chain is built from TRBV7-2 and TRBJ2-3; perhaps TRBD2 as D (5 bases). Germline lookup yields CDR1 SGHTA and CDR2 FQGNSA. The CDR3 extends over 16 amino acids. V lost 5 bases, J lost 1 base, and 16 bases lay in between. CDR3 DNA: TGTGCCAGCAGCCCCCCGGGTCTAGCCCGCACAGATACGCAGTATTTT. This translates into CASSPPGLARTDTQYF.

The chain couples TRBV7-6 to TRBJ1-2; 7 nucleotides align to TRBD1. CDR1 SGHVS and CDR2 FNYEAQ come from the germline V gene. V was pared by 1 base and J by 1 base, with 21 bases of the junction left unmatched. The CDR3 length is 21 residues. The CDR3 coding sequence is TGTGCCAGCAGCTTAGTCCCCACATCTGGAAACAGGGGCTCGCTTAACTATGGCTACACCTTC. The encoded protein is CASSLVPTSGNRGSLNYGYTF.

The chain has TRBV3-1 (or the pseudogene TRBV3-2) and TRBJ2-5; 11 nucleotides align to TRBD1. Germline CDR1 is LGHDT and CDR2 is YNNKEL (reference sequence). V was clipped by 4 bases and J by 5 bases; unmatched bases: 3. CDR3 length: 14 amino acids. CDR3 sequence reads: CASSRTGGVETQYF. The DNA for the CDR3 is TGTGCCAGCAGCCGGACAGGGGGCGTCGAGACCCAGTACTTC.

This clone appeared once. The rearrangement joins TRBV28 to TRBJ2-6; 9 nucleotides align to TRBD1. CDR1 is MDHEN and CDR2 is SYDVKM in the germline V gene. The trim removed 10 bases at V and 1 base at J, leaving 14 bases unmatched. CDR3 length: 18 amino acids. DNA for the CDR3: TGTGCCACCACTTACTCCACAGGGGGCAGTTCTGGGGCCAACGTCCTGACTTTC. Its protein product is CATTYSTGGSSGANVLTF.

This chain connects TRBV6-4 to TRBJ2-7, with D perhaps TRBD1 (6 bases). The germline gives CDR1 MRHNA, CDR2 SNTAGT. The CDR3 is 13 amino acids. V lost 8 bases, J lost 5 bases, and 16 bases lay in between. The CDR3 DNA sequence: TGTGCCAGCCCGACGACAGGTCGACACGAGCAGTACTTC. Encoded protein: CASPTTGRHEQYF.

CDR3 nucleotides: TGCAGTGCTAGTGCTGGCTTCAACACTGAAGCTTTCTTT. Translated, it gives CSASAGFNTEAFF. The chain joins TRBV20-1 to TRBJ1-1, with D uncertain. This CDR3 contains 13 residues. V was pared by 3 bases and J by 2 bases, with 10 bases between. CDR1 DFQATT and CDR2 SNEGSKA come from the germline V gene (reference sequence).

The chain combines TRBV10-2 with TRBJ2-2; 8 positions agree with TRBD2. The CDR3 is made up of 15 amino acids. Unmatched junction bases numbered 9, after V lost 7 bases and J lost 5 bases. Germline loops: CDR1 WSHSY, CDR2 SAAADI. DNA for the CDR3: TGCGCCAGCAAGCTGAGCGGGAGTTGGACCGGGGAGCTGTTTTTT. The encoded protein is CASKLSGSWTGELFF.

CDR3 residues: CSVGGTGMGNEQFF. The CDR3 coding sequence is TGCAGCGTTGGGGGGACAGGGATGGGAAATGAGCAGTTCTTC. This sequence joins TRBV29-1 and TRBJ2-1; 9 bases are a match to TRBD1. The CDR3 loop spans 14 amino acids. J lost 7 bases, V lost 4 bases, and 8 bases had no gene match. Germline-derived CDR1 and CDR2 are SQVTM and ANQGSEA.

This clone was seen just once. The rearrangement uses TRBV7-2 and TRBJ2-7; D unclear. This CDR3 comprises 13 residues. The germline V gene encodes CDR1 SGHTA and CDR2 FQGNSA. V was shortened by 3 bases and J by 2 bases, with 8 bases between the two germline ends. CDR3 sequence reads: CASSFSETYEQYF. The CDR3 bases are TGTGCCAGCAGCTTCTCTGAGACCTACGAGCAGTACTTC.

This sequence joins TRBV5-4 and TRBJ1-4; D gene ambiguous. The CDR3 consists of 12 residues. The germline V gene encodes CDR1 SGHNT and CDR2 YYREEE (reference sequence). Trimming took 0 bases from V and 8 from J, leaving 5 bases between them. This chain's CDR3 is CASSLGGEKLFF. The CDR3 DNA is TGTGCCAGCAGCTTGGGAGGAGAAAAACTGTTTTTT.

The chain has TRBV11-2 and TRBJ2-7, with D unresolved. The ends were cut back, 0 bases at V and 6 bases at J, with 12 bases in the middle. The CDR3 length is 14 residues. The V gene's germline CDR1 is SGHAT and CDR2 FQNNGV. The CDR3 loop reads CASSLDLVPSEQYF. CDR3 sequence (DNA): TGTGCCAGCAGCTTAGATCTAGTACCCTCCGAGCAGTACTTC. The full variable domain, its missing parts supplied by reference TRBV11-2 and TRBJ2-7, is EAGVAQSPRYKIIEKRQSVAFWCNPISGHATLYWYQQILGQGPKLLIQFQNNGVVDDSQLPKDRFSAERLKGVDSTLKIQPAKLEDSAVYLCASSLDLVPSEQYFGPGTRLTVT.